This is a list of T cell receptor beta chains from one sample in a study of blood T cell repertoires in COVID-19. Assay used: immunoSEQ multiplex PCR; TCRdb lists only in-frame clones, some missing. The sample consists of about 54,000 clones, 88% of them appearing once. Sequencing input: peripheral blood. The receptor source for this set is a human donor in a cohort sampled during active COVID-19. The CDR3 runs from the conserved cysteine through the conserved F or W. Fields, in order: clone size, J gene, D gene, V gene, CDR3 protein, CDR3 DNA. A D gene is named only where the DNA matches it firmly. Clone size is shown for a subset of rows, as once, few, many or a class of expanded clone.

size: NA; J: TRBJ2-2; D: TRBD1; V: TRBV5-1; CDR3: CASSSRPGQLNTGELFF; DNA: TGCGCCAGCAGCTCGCGACCGGGACAGCTGAACACCGGGGAGCTGTTTTTT
size: NA; J: TRBJ2-7; D: TRBD1; V: TRBV19; CDR3: CASSMRGQPNEQYF; DNA: TGTGCCAGTAGTATGAGGGGACAGCCCAACGAGCAGTACTTC
size: once; J: TRBJ1-2; D: TRBD1; V: TRBV6-5; CDR3: CASIGQGGGYTF; DNA: TGTGCCAGCATTGGGCAGGGGGGCGGCTACACCTTC
size: NA; J: TRBJ2-1; D: TRBD2; V: TRBV7-6; CDR3: CASSWEGGLREQFF; DNA: TGTGCCAGCAGCTGGGAGGGAGGTCTGAGGGAGCAGTTCTTC
size: NA; J: TRBJ2-2; D: NA; V: TRBV5-1; CDR3: CASSLSPSGSSNTGELFF; DNA: TGCGCCAGCAGCTTGTCTCCCTCCGGGTCCTCGAACACCGGGGAGCTGTTTTTT
size: NA; J: TRBJ1-1; D: TRBD1; V: TRBV19; CDR3: CASSIGRDRQNTEAFF; DNA: TGTGCCAGTAGTATAGGCAGGGACAGGCAGAACACTGAAGCTTTCTTT
size: NA; J: TRBJ1-2; D: TRBD1; V: TRBV5-1; CDR3: CASSLGQGAVNTF; DNA: TGCGCCAGCAGCTTGGGACAGGGGGCAGTGAACACCTTC
size: NA; J: TRBJ2-5; D: TRBD2; V: TRBV11-2; CDR3: CASSFGSSGSGETQYF; DNA: TGTGCCAGCAGCTTCGGGTCTAGCGGGAGTGGGGAGACCCAGTACTTC
size: NA; J: TRBJ2-5; D: TRBD2; V: TRBV27; CDR3: CASSSSGTSGGLYGTQYF; DNA: TGTGCCAGCAGTTCCTCCGGGACTAGCGGGGGGCTATACGGGACCCAGTACTTC
size: NA; J: TRBJ1-3; D: TRBD1; V: TRBV11-2; CDR3: CASSLQGVPGNTIYF; DNA: TGTGCCAGCAGCTTACAGGGGGTCCCAGGAAACACCATATATTTT
size: NA; J: TRBJ2-1; D: NA; V: TRBV5-1; CDR3: CASSLDQGYNEQFF; DNA: TGCGCCAGCAGCTTGGATCAGGGCTACAATGAGCAGTTCTTC
size: NA; J: TRBJ1-6; D: NA; V: TRBV10-3; CDR3: CAISESTDPLHF; DNA: TGTGCCATCAGTGAGTCGACTGATCCCCTCCACTTT
size: NA; J: TRBJ2-1; D: NA; V: TRBV6-2/TRBV6-3; CDR3: CASSPLGLGNNEQFF; DNA: TGTGCCAGCAGCCCCCTGGGGCTTGGAAACAATGAGCAGTTCTTC
size: NA; J: TRBJ2-7; D: TRBD2; V: TRBV6-5; CDR3: CASRRTSGTYEQYF; DNA: TGTGCCAGCAGGAGGACTAGCGGCACCTACGAGCAGTACTTC
size: NA; J: TRBJ1-1; D: NA; V: TRBV19; CDR3: CASSTRGGQNTEAFF; DNA: TGTGCCAGTAGTACCCGGGGAGGCCAGAACACTGAAGCTTTCTTT
size: NA; J: TRBJ2-4; D: TRBD1; V: TRBV10-3; CDR3: CAISGAGGGKNIQYF; DNA: TGTGCCATCAGTGGAGCAGGGGGCGGCAAAAACATTCAGTACTTC
size: NA; J: TRBJ2-1; D: NA; V: TRBV5-6; CDR3: CASSLIRDFTQSPFF; DNA: TGTGCCAGCAGCTTGATCCGGGACTTCACCCAGTCTCCGTTCTTC
size: NA; J: TRBJ2-3; D: NA; V: TRBV19; CDR3: CASSIAVSTDTQYF; DNA: TGTGCCAGTAGTATAGCGGTTAGCACAGATACGCAGTATTTT
size: NA; J: TRBJ2-7; D: TRBD2; V: TRBV6-5; CDR3: CASRRTSGTYEQYF; DNA: TGTGCCAGCAGGCGGACTAGCGGGACTTACGAGCAGTACTTC
size: NA; J: TRBJ2-3; D: NA; V: TRBV2; CDR3: CASKPGLNTDTQYF; DNA: TGTGCCAGCAAACCGGGACTCAACACAGATACGCAGTATTTT
size: medium-sized; J: TRBJ2-1; D: TRBD2; V: TRBV25-1; CDR3: CASRLAGGNNEQFF; DNA: TGTGCCAGCAGATTAGCGGGGGGCAACAATGAGCAGTTCTTC
size: NA; J: TRBJ2-5; D: TRBD2; V: TRBV2; CDR3: CASSGGLAGYQETQYF; DNA: TGTGCCAGCAGCGGGGGACTAGCGGGGTACCAAGAGACCCAGTACTTC
size: NA; J: TRBJ2-1; D: TRBD2; V: TRBV18; CDR3: CASSSAGLATGNEQFF; DNA: TGTGCCAGCTCATCTGCGGGACTAGCGACGGGGAATGAGCAGTTCTTC
size: NA; J: TRBJ1-1; D: NA; V: TRBV20-1; CDR3: CSASPSTEAFF; DNA: TGCAGTGCTAGCCCTAGCACTGAAGCTTTCTTT
size: NA; J: TRBJ1-2; D: NA; V: TRBV6-5; CDR3: CASRSTDKYGYTF; DNA: TGTGCCAGCAGATCGACAGATAAGTATGGCTACACCTTC
size: NA; J: TRBJ2-1; D: TRBD2; V: TRBV7-3; CDR3: CASSLQTSGSSNEQFF; DNA: TGTGCCAGCAGCTTGCAGACTAGCGGGAGCTCCAATGAGCAGTTCTTC
size: NA; J: TRBJ1-5; D: TRBD1; V: TRBV7-2; CDR3: CASRAGQADQPQHF; DNA: TGTGCCAGCAGGGCGGGACAGGCCGACCAGCCCCAGCATTTT
size: NA; J: TRBJ2-3; D: TRBD2; V: TRBV18; CDR3: CASSPPASGGLDTQYF; DNA: TGTGCCAGCTCACCACCGGCTAGCGGGGGTTTGGATACGCAGTATTTT
size: NA; J: TRBJ2-3; D: NA; V: TRBV5-6; CDR3: CASSLSAAGSTDTQYF; DNA: TGTGCCAGCAGCTTGTCTGCGGCAGGGAGCACAGATACGCAGTATTTT
size: NA; J: TRBJ2-1; D: TRBD1; V: TRBV7-2; CDR3: CASSLRQGRHNEQFF; DNA: TGTGCCAGCAGCTTACGACAGGGTCGTCACAATGAGCAGTTCTTC
size: NA; J: TRBJ1-2; D: TRBD1; V: TRBV7-8; CDR3: CASSLLETGGFGYTF; DNA: TGTGCCAGCAGCTTATTGGAAACAGGGGGCTTTGGCTACACCTTC
size: NA; J: TRBJ2-7; D: NA; V: TRBV4-1; CDR3: CASSPTTGHPSYEQYF; DNA: TGCGCCAGCAGCCCCACGACAGGACACCCCTCCTACGAGCAGTACTTC
size: NA; J: TRBJ2-6; D: TRBD1; V: TRBV18; CDR3: CASSQPGQSSGANVLTF; DNA: TGTGCCAGCTCACAGCCGGGACAGAGCTCTGGGGCCAACGTCCTGACTTTC
size: NA; J: TRBJ1-1; D: NA; V: TRBV5-1; CDR3: CASSSPGGGTEAFF; DNA: TGCGCCAGCAGCTCACCGGGGGGAGGTACTGAAGCTTTCTTT
size: NA; J: TRBJ2-1; D: NA; V: TRBV12-3/TRBV12-4; CDR3: CASSSLNEQFF; DNA: TGTGCCAGCAGTTCTCTAAATGAGCAGTTCTTC
size: NA; J: TRBJ2-1; D: NA; V: TRBV3-1/TRBV3-2; CDR3: CASSLTGPYEQFF; DNA: TGTGCCAGCAGCTTAACAGGGCCCTATGAGCAGTTCTTC
size: NA; J: TRBJ1-1; D: NA; V: TRBV19; CDR3: CASSTPSQAKNTEAFF; DNA: TGTGCCAGTAGTACCCCGAGCCAGGCTAAGAACACTGAAGCTTTCTTT
size: NA; J: TRBJ1-4; D: TRBD1; V: TRBV19; CDR3: CASSIARTGNGEKLFF; DNA: TGTGCCAGTAGTATAGCCCGGACAGGGAACGGTGAAAAACTGTTTTTT
size: NA; J: TRBJ2-2; D: NA; V: TRBV10-3; CDR3: CAISAAAGELFF; DNA: TGTGCCATCAGTGCTGCGGCCGGGGAGCTGTTTTTT
size: NA; J: TRBJ2-3; D: TRBD2; V: TRBV2; CDR3: CASSYYSGRTDTQYF; DNA: TGTGCCAGCTCCTACTACAGCGGGAGGACAGATACGCAGTATTTT
size: NA; J: TRBJ1-2; D: TRBD1; V: TRBV6-5; CDR3: CASSLRDREGYTF; DNA: TGTGCCAGCAGTCTCCGGGACAGGGAGGGCTACACCTTC
size: NA; J: TRBJ2-7; D: NA; V: TRBV7-9; CDR3: CASSFRGSYEQYF; DNA: TGTGCCAGCAGCTTCCGCGGCTCCTACGAGCAGTACTTC
size: NA; J: TRBJ1-5; D: NA; V: TRBV5-6; CDR3: CASSRGGQSYNQPQHF; DNA: TGTGCCAGCAGCCGCGGCGGGCAGTCCTACAATCAGCCCCAGCATTTT
size: NA; J: TRBJ1-5; D: NA; V: TRBV19; CDR3: CASSIGRGGVQPQHF; DNA: TGTGCCAGTAGTATAGGGCGTGGGGGGGTTCAGCCCCAGCATTTT
size: NA; J: TRBJ2-3; D: TRBD2; V: TRBV3-1/TRBV3-2; CDR3: CASSQDRLAGADTQYF; DNA: TGTGCCAGCAGCCAAGATCGGCTAGCGGGAGCAGATACGCAGTATTTT
size: once; J: TRBJ2-7; D: NA; V: TRBV5-4; CDR3: CASSLSGYEQYF; DNA: TGTGCCAGCAGCTTGTCGGGCTACGAGCAGTACTTC
size: NA; J: TRBJ2-1; D: TRBD1; V: TRBV11-2; CDR3: CASSSNRQGMGEQFF; DNA: TGTGCCAGCAGCTCCAACCGACAGGGTATGGGTGAGCAGTTCTTC
size: NA; J: TRBJ2-2; D: NA; V: TRBV6-5; CDR3: CASSYSFAGDTGELFF; DNA: TGTGCCAGCAGTTACTCCTTTGCCGGGGACACCGGGGAGCTGTTTTTT
size: NA; J: TRBJ2-3; D: TRBD2; V: TRBV4-3; CDR3: CASSQVLTRTSSADTQYF; DNA: TGCGCCAGCAGCCAAGTTTTAACTCGGACTAGCTCCGCAGATACGCAGTATTTT
size: NA; J: TRBJ2-1; D: NA; V: TRBV6-5; CDR3: CASGTGSGFKQFF; DNA: TGTGCCAGCGGTACAGGGAGCGGATTCAAACAGTTCTTC
size: NA; J: TRBJ1-2; D: NA; V: TRBV6-4; CDR3: CASSPRGGDISGYTF; DNA: TGTGCCAGCTCCCCACGGGGGGGGGATATAAGTGGCTACACCTTC
size: few; J: TRBJ2-1; D: NA; V: TRBV9; CDR3: CASSVEKGGSYEQFF; DNA: TGTGCCAGCAGCGTAGAGAAGGGGGGGAGCTATGAGCAGTTCTTC
size: once; J: TRBJ2-7; D: TRBD1; V: TRBV2; CDR3: CASSLQGSSYEQYF; DNA: TGTGCCAGCAGTTTACAGGGGTCGTCCTACGAGCAGTACTTC